Shown below are 26 T cell receptor beta chains from a single sample sequenced in a study of T cells after yellow fever vaccination. One entry per CDR3 protein, called by TCRdb with MiXCR from the 5' RACE reads. This sample has about 580,000 distinct CDR3 sequences, with approximately 16% found just once. The material sequenced was PBMCs, taken 5 days after the first yellow fever vaccination. Receptor source: a man aged 18-30 years who received the YFV17D yellow fever vaccine.

The gene calls are TRBV29-1 and TRBJ2-3; the D gene could be TRBD1 or TRBD2 (5 bases each). The CDR3 consists of 13 residues. The germline gives CDR1 SQVTM, CDR2 ANQGSEA. Trimming cost V 3 bases and J 3 bases, with 10 bases left between them. CDR3: CSVERGFTDTQYF. The DNA for the CDR3 is TGCAGCGTTGAGAGGGGCTTTACAGATACGCAGTATTTT.

This chain connects TRBV4-2 to TRBJ2-7; unclear D gene. The germline V gene encodes CDR1 LGHNA and CDR2 YNFKEQ. The V end lost 0 bases, the J end lost 3 bases, and 9 bases lay between the germline ends. This CDR3 region has 14 residues. DNA of the CDR3: TGTGCCAGCAGCCAAGAGCAAGCGAGCTACGAGCAGTACTTC. Amino acid sequence: CASSQEQASYEQYF.

The table lists this clonotype with a few counts. CDR3 region: CSARDLAGDLQETQYF. The CDR3 DNA follows: TGCAGTGCTAGAGATCTAGCGGGGGACCTACAAGAGACCCAGTACTTC. This chain links TRBV20-1 with TRBJ2-5; 10 bases match TRBD2. The CDR3 has 16 amino acids. Germline V CDR1 and CDR2: DFQATT, SNEGSKA (reference sequence). The ends lost 0 bases at V and 2 bases at J; junction bases unmatched: 6.

This clonotype was seen more than once but under ten times. The V call is TRBV12-3 or TRBV12-4, the J call TRBJ1-6; 8 bases fit TRBD1. This CDR3 region has 16 residues. J gave up 5 bases and V 1 base, and 4 bases lay outside the gene matches. The CDR3 coding sequence is TGTGCCAGCAGTTTAGGCAGGGGGCAAAATAATTCACCCCTCCACTTT. It yields the protein CASSLGRGQNNSPLHF.

The rearrangement joins TRBV7-2 to TRBJ2-7; D may be TRBD1 (6 bases). Germline CDR1 and CDR2: SGHTA and FQGNSA. CDR3 size: 16 residues. The V gene lost 6 bases and the J gene lost 4 bases, with 22 bases spanning the gap. The chain's CDR3 is CASSFTGPPLPYEQYF. The CDR3 nucleotides read TGTGCCAGCAGTTTCACAGGGCCCCCCCTACCTTACGAGCAGTACTTC.

This clonotype has a count of ten or more. The gene calls are TRBV5-1 and TRBJ1-5; tentative D call: TRBD1 (6 bases). V was shortened by 4 bases and J by 0 bases, with 14 bases between the two germline ends. Germline V gene lookup returns CDR1 SGHRS and CDR2 YFSETQ. The CDR3 extends over 16 amino acids. DNA of the CDR3: TGCGCCAGCAGCCCCGAGGGGGGGAATAGCAATCAGCCCCAGCATTTT. It yields the protein CASSPEGGNSNQPQHF. Looking up the rest from reference TRBV5-1 and TRBJ1-5 gives the full variable domain: KAGVTQTPRYLIKTRGQQVTLSCSPISGHRSVSWYQQTPGQGLQFLFEYFSETQRNKGNFPGRFSGRQFSNSRSEMNVSTLELGDSALYLCASSPEGGNSNQPQHFGDGTRLSIL.

This clonotype has only a few counts. This chain joins TRBV18 and TRBJ1-6; 10 nucleotides align to TRBD1. CDR3 length equals 16 residues. J was trimmed by 7 bases and V by 5 bases; bases with no gene match: 8. CDR1 is KGHSH, CDR2 LQKENI, per germline. In nucleotides, the CDR3 is TGTGCCAGCTCATCCCGGGACAGGGGAATGAATTCACCCCTCCACTTT. Amino acids: CASSSRDRGMNSPLHF.

This chain links TRBV5-1 with TRBJ1-1; a weak D match, TRBD1 (6 bases). The germline V gene encodes CDR1 SGHRS and CDR2 YFSETQ. Trimming left V 0 bases short and J 1 base short, with 13 bases between. This CDR3 comprises 16 residues. The CDR3 here is CASSLVRRGKNTEAFF. The CDR3 nucleotides read TGCGCCAGCAGCTTGGTCCGCAGGGGCAAGAACACTGAAGCTTTCTTT.

This clonotype was detected a few times. This sequence joins TRBV10-3 and TRBJ1-1; a weak D match, TRBD1 (5 bases). The CDR3 covers 14 residues. CDR1 ENHRY and CDR2 SYGVKD come from the germline V gene. Trimming removed 4 bases at V and 3 bases at J, with 12 bases between. CDR3 region: CAISARGGHTEAFF. The DNA for the CDR3 is TGTGCCATCAGTGCTCGGGGGGGACACACTGAAGCTTTCTTT.

This clonotype was seen a few times. This chain joins TRBV3-1 and TRBJ2-1; D not certain. CDR1 is LGHDT, CDR2 YNNKEL, per germline (reference sequence). Trimming pared 1 base from V and 9 bases from J, leaving 4 bases between. The CDR3 loop spans 11 amino acids. CDR3 in DNA: TGTGCCAGCAGCCAAGCCAGTGAGCAGTTCTTC. It translates to CASSQASEQFF.

The genes are TRBV12-3 or TRBV12-4 and TRBJ2-5; D is tentatively TRBD1 or TRBD2 (5 bases each). V lost 4 bases and J lost 5, with 17 bases in between. CDR3 length equals 15 residues. The DNA for the CDR3 is TGTGCCAGCAGTTCCAGCCCCTGGGACGGGGAGACCCAGTACTTC. It specifies CASSSSPWDGETQYF.

V usage is TRBV6-2 or TRBV6-3 and J usage is TRBJ1-5; 7 positions match TRBD1. CDR3 length: 15 amino acids. Germline V gives CDR1 MNHEY, CDR2 SVGEGT. The V and J ends lost 11 bases and 6 bases, in that order; junction bases with no gene match: 16. The CDR3 loop reads CAASGGQGWSQPQHF. The CDR3 DNA follows: TGTGCCGCCTCAGGGGGGCAGGGTTGGAGTCAGCCCCAGCATTTT.

This chain uses TRBV12-3 or TRBV12-4 with TRBJ2-4, with D tentatively TRBD2 (7 bases). The CDR3 runs to 14 residues. The V gene lost 6 bases and the J gene lost 3 bases, with 12 bases spanning the gap. CDR3 in amino acids: CASRGGAGKNIQYF. The CDR3 DNA reads TGTGCCAGCAGAGGGGGGGCGGGCAAAAACATTCAGTACTTC.

The chain employs TRBV10-1 and TRBJ2-3, with 12 bases that match TRBD2. Germline-derived CDR1 and CDR2 are WNHNN and SYGVQD (reference sequence). CDR3 size: 15 residues. The ends lost 4 bases at V and 5 bases at J; junction bases unmatched: 4. The CDR3 bases are TGCGCCAGCAGTGTCGGACTAGCGGGGCGAGATACGCAGTATTTT. Protein product: CASSVGLAGRDTQYF.

The chain carries TRBV29-1 and TRBJ1-5; D gene uncertain. This CDR3 region has 15 residues. V was shortened by 2 bases and J by 5 bases, with 16 bases between the two germline ends. The V gene's germline CDR1 is SQVTM and CDR2 ANQGSEA. The CDR3 protein is CSVELPGYEDQPQHF. CDR3 nucleotide sequence: TGCAGCGTTGAATTGCCTGGGTATGAGGATCAGCCCCAGCATTTT.

This clonotype was counted ten times or more. V gene TRBV6-4 combines with J gene TRBJ2-5; maybe TRBD1 (5 bases). V dropped 0 bases and J dropped 3 bases, with 8 bases sitting between them. This CDR3 spans 14 amino acids. Germline CDR1 is MRHNA and CDR2 is SNTAGT. The CDR3 DNA reads as TGTGCCAGCAGTGACTCGACCAGGGAAGAGACCCAGTACTTC. Translated: CASSDSTREETQYF.

V and J are TRBV12-3 or TRBV12-4 and TRBJ2-5; D gene unclear. V lost 7 bases to trimming and J lost 2 bases, with 8 bases between them. The CDR3 sequence is 12 residues long. CDR3 sequence reads: CASKGFQETQYF. The CDR3 bases are TGTGCCAGCAAAGGGTTTCAAGAGACCCAGTACTTC.

The chain recombines TRBV10-3 with TRBJ2-1; TRBD1 agrees at 7 bases. After removal of 5 bases from V and 1 base from J, the junction contained 5 bases not matched to a gene. The CDR3 runs 15 residues. In germline, CDR1 is ENHRY, CDR2 SYGVKD. For the CDR3, the DNA is TGTGCCATCAGTTCCGACAGGGAATCCTACAATGAGCAGTTCTTC. It is translated as CAISSDRESYNEQFF.

The V and J genes are TRBV5-6 and TRBJ1-2, with TRBD1 matching over 11 bases. The V gene end was trimmed by 3 bases and the J gene end by 6 bases; junction bases not matched to a gene: 7. This CDR3 contains 15 residues. The V gene's germline CDR1 is SGHDT and CDR2 YYEEEE. CDR3 sequence: CASSWGDRGTHGYTF. The CDR3 DNA reads TGTGCCAGCAGCTGGGGGGACAGGGGGACTCATGGCTACACCTTC.

This clonotype was counted a few times. V is TRBV4-3 and J is TRBJ2-3; either TRBD1 or TRBD2 may supply D (5 bases each). The CDR3 extends over 15 amino acids. CDR1 and CDR2 (germline): LGHNA, YSLEER. Trimming removed 1 base from V and 4 bases from J, with 12 bases in between. CDR3 sequence: CASSQGNRGPDTQYF. The DNA for the CDR3 is TGCGCCAGCAGCCAAGGCAACCGGGGCCCAGATACGCAGTATTTT.

The table lists this clonotype with a few counts. The chain has TRBV10-3 and TRBJ2-2, with D tentatively TRBD1 or TRBD2 (6 bases each). Between the trimmed V and J ends, which lost 9 bases and 3 bases, there was a span of 11 bases. The V gene's germline CDR1 is ENHRY and CDR2 SYGVKD. The CDR3 is made up of 13 amino acids. The CDR3 reads CAIYREDTGELFF. The CDR3 coding sequence is TGTGCCATATACAGGGAGGACACCGGGGAGCTGTTTTTT.

The V call is TRBV7-2, the J call TRBJ1-1; no clear D. V gave up 2 bases and J gave up 9 bases, with 10 bases separating them. CDR1 and CDR2 from the germline V gene are SGHTA and FQGNSA. The CDR3 runs to 12 residues. CDR3 loop: CASSLNDAKAFF. CDR3 coding DNA: TGTGCCAGCAGCTTAAATGATGCCAAAGCTTTCTTT.

The J gene is TRBJ2-7, the V gene TRBV18; 10 bases map to TRBD1. CDR1 is KGHSH, CDR2 LQKENI, per germline. This CDR3 contains 15 residues. Trimming took 2 bases from V and 4 from J; bases not matched to a gene: 5. Written as DNA, the CDR3 is TGTGCCAGCTCACCAGCGGGACAGGGGATTTACGAGCAGTACTTC. As protein: CASSPAGQGIYEQYF.

This clonotype was picked up many times. The chain joins TRBV4-1 to TRBJ1-1, with D possibly TRBD1 on 6 matching bases. Germline values: CDR1 MGHRA, CDR2 YSYEKL. The CDR3 is 13 amino acids. V dropped 0 bases and J dropped 11 bases, with 13 bases sitting between them. CDR3 DNA: TGCGCCAGCAGCCAAGAGAGGCAGGGGAGGGCTTTCTTT. Translated, it gives CASSQERQGRAFF.

This clonotype was observed a few times. V gene TRBV19 combines with J gene TRBJ2-2; D uncertain. Germline loops: CDR1 LNHDA, CDR2 SQIVND (reference sequence). V was shortened by 3 bases and J by 5 bases, with 10 bases between the two germline ends. The length of the CDR3 is 14 residues. The CDR3 bases are TGTGCCAGTAGTATCAAATTGGGGACCGGGGAGCTGTTTTTT. Its protein is CASSIKLGTGELFF.

This clonotype was counted only a few times. The chain links TRBV6-5 to TRBJ2-5, with 9 bases aligning to TRBD1. CDR3 size: 16 residues. Germline V gives CDR1 MNHEY, CDR2 SVGAGI. Trimming at V came to 2 bases and at J to 2 bases, leaving 6 bases not matched to a gene. DNA for the CDR3: TGTGCCAGCAGTTACACTGCCGGGACAGGGCAAGAGACCCAGTACTTC. Translated: CASSYTAGTGQETQYF.